The 18 T cell receptor beta chains reported below all come from one sample, sequenced in a study of T cells expressing NK-cell markers. TCRdb reprocessed the 5' RACE reads, with one entry per CDR3 protein and no DNA. This table lists a few hundred thousand distinct CDR3 sequences. Sequenced: blood T cells: a sorted CD56 or NKG2C T cell subset, CD4+ or CD8+ T cells, or bulk PBMC T cells (not recorded which). The receptors come from a man younger than 35 in good health.

J is TRBJ2-1 and V is TRBV3-1; TCRdb returns TRBD1, unconfirmable since there is no DNA. Germline CDR1 reads LGHDT; CDR2 reads YNNKEL (reference sequence). CDR3 length: 15 amino acids. CDR3 in amino acids: CASKDRGAISNEQFF.

This chain connects TRBV5-1 to TRBJ2-7. CDR1 is SGHRS, CDR2 YFSETQ, per germline. The CDR3 loop spans 14 amino acids. The CDR3: CASSQRTETYEQYF.

The rearrangement links TRBV3-1 to TRBJ2-7; the D call from TCRdb, TRBD2, cannot be confirmed without DNA. The CDR3 has 15 residues. Germline CDR1 LGHDT, CDR2 YNNKEL (reference sequence). The CDR3 here is CASSQDARENYEQYF.

The gene calls are TRBV7-6 and TRBJ2-3; absent DNA, TCRdb's TRBD2 call cannot be checked. Germline lookup yields CDR1 SGHVS and CDR2 FNYEAQ. This CDR3 region has 14 residues. CDR3 sequence: CASSPRGRADTQYF.

This chain links TRBV7-2 with TRBJ1-2. The CDR3 contains 13 residues. The germline CDR1 and CDR2 sequences are SGHTA and FQGNSA. CDR3 in amino acids: CASSLTSKHGYTF.

The rearrangement uses TRBV24-1 and TRBJ2-4; checking the TCRdb D call of TRBD1 is not possible without DNA. This CDR3 has 13 residues. Looked up from germline, CDR1 is KGHDR and CDR2 is SFDVKD. The CDR3 sequence is CATSVPGENIQYF.

The chain uses TRBV20-1 and TRBJ1-6; as DNA is missing, the TRBD1 call by TCRdb cannot be tested. Germline V lookup: CDR1 DFQATT, CDR2 SNEGSKA (reference sequence). The CDR3 contains 16 residues. The chain's CDR3 is CSAPTGGSGYASPLHF.

This chain joins TRBV12-3 or TRBV12-4 and TRBJ1-2. This CDR3 region has 16 residues. The CDR3 here is CASSFSEDPNSYGYTF.

V usage is TRBV18 and J usage is TRBJ1-3. Germline CDR1 KGHSH, CDR2 LQKENI. The CDR3 extends over 16 amino acids. This CDR3 reads CASSPRGVNSGNTIYF.

The chain links TRBV6-1 to TRBJ2-1; TCRdb picks TRBD1, but there is no DNA to check that call. The CDR3 runs to 16 residues. Germline CDR1 MNHNS, CDR2 SASEGT. The CDR3 reads CASQWGSISSYNEQFF.

V usage is TRBV7-3 and J usage is TRBJ2-1. CDR1 SGHTA and CDR2 FQGTGA come from the germline V gene. This CDR3 is built from 15 residues. This chain's CDR3 is CASSLTGGSNNEQFF.

V and J are TRBV5-5 and TRBJ2-3; TCRdb names TRBD1, which stays unverified in the absence of DNA. This CDR3 comprises 16 residues. In germline, CDR1 is SGHKS, CDR2 YYEKEE (reference sequence). The CDR3 region is CASSLTVPYSTDTQYF.

The chain combines TRBV7-9 with TRBJ2-5; TCRdb indicates TRBD2, and absent DNA this call remains unverified. From germline, CDR1 is SEHNR and CDR2 FQNEAQ (reference sequence). CDR3 length: 15 residues. This CDR3 reads CASGWTSGFQETQYF.

The chain links TRBV10-3 to TRBJ2-2; TCRdb's D call of TRBD2 is untestable without DNA. The CDR3 has 15 amino acids. In germline, CDR1 is ENHRY, CDR2 SYGVKD. The chain's CDR3 is CAISGRGSNTGELFF.

The chain recombines TRBV18 with TRBJ2-1; no DNA is available, so the TRBD2 call from TCRdb remains unchecked. The germline V gene has CDR1 KGHSH and CDR2 LQKENI. The CDR3 totals 17 residues. The CDR3 protein is CASSPPGLAGASHEQFF.

The chain is built from TRBV3-1 and TRBJ1-1; the D call from TCRdb, TRBD1, cannot be confirmed without DNA. The germline V gene encodes CDR1 LGHDT and CDR2 YNNKEL (reference sequence). The CDR3 length is 16 residues. The CDR3 spells CASSLNGGALNTEAFF.

The chain recombines TRBV5-1 with TRBJ1-1; no DNA is available, so the TRBD1 call from TCRdb remains unchecked. Germline V gene data show CDR1 as SGHRS and CDR2 as YFSETQ. CDR3 length: 13 residues. The CDR3: CASGRDRATEAFF. Based on the CDR3 plus reference TRBV5-1 and TRBJ1-1, the full variable domain is KAGVTQTPRYLIKTRGQQVTLSCSPISGHRSVSWYQQTPGQGLQFLFEYFSETQRNKGNFPGRFSGRQFSNSRSEMNVSTLELGDSALYLCASGRDRATEAFFGQGTRLTVV.

The chain has TRBV12-3 or TRBV12-4 and TRBJ2-3; TCRdb calls TRBD2, which cannot be checked without DNA. The CDR3 has 17 amino acids. The CDR3: CASRFSGTSGSRDTQYF.